This section outlines one T cell receptor (beta chain) sequence together with its context. The data originate from a study of blood T cell repertoires in COVID-19. At the level of the study: Material from acute and convalescent COVID-19 was sourced from the United States, Italy and Spain. PBMCs, B-cell-depleted T cells, or T cells provided the cDNA or gDNA that made up the material.

The CDR3 sequence is 15 residues long. J lost 5 bases, V lost 5 bases, and 9 bases had no gene match. The germline gives CDR1 PRHDT, CDR2 FYEKMQ (reference sequence). Authors' analysis steps: From reference gene primer amplification, estimates of nucleated cell counts were derived. This table comes from immunoSEQ multiplex PCR, and its TCRdb copy is limited to in-frame clones, with some not included. V and J calls and clone size come straight from that table; D and trimming were deduced from the DNA. Found here are under 95,000 clones, less than 80% of them singletons; the top ten hold less than 30%.

The receptor's source is a man between 60 and 75 years old with active or convalescent COVID-19. Specimen: peripheral blood. The chain combines TRBV13 with TRBJ2-7, with 10 positions matching TRBD2. DNA for the CDR3: TGTGCCAGCAGCCCGTCACTAGCGGGGTCGGACGAGCAGTACTTC. It encodes CASSPSLAGSDEQYF.